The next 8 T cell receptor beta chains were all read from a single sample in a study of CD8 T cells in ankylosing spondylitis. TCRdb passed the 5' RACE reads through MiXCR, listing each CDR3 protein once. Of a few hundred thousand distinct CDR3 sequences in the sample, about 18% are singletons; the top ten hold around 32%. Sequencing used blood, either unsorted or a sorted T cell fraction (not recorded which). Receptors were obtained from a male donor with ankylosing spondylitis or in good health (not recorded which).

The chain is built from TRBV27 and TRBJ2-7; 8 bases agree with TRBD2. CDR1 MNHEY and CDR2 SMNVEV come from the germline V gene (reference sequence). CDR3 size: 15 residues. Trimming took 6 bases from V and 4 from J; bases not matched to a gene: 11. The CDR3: CASSPEERESYEQYF. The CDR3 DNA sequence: TGTGCCAGCAGCCCTGAGGAGCGGGAGTCGTACGAGCAGTACTTC.

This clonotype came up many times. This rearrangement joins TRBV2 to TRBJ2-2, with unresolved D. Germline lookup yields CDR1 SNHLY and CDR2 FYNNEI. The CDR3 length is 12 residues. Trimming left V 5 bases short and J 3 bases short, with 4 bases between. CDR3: CASSPYTGELFF. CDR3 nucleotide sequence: TGTGCCAGCAGTCCGTACACCGGGGAGCTGTTTTTT. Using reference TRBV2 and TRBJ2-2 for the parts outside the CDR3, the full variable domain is EPEVTQTPSHQVTQMGQEVILRCVPISNHLYFYWYRQILGQKVEFLVSFYNNEISEKSEIFDDQFSVERPDGSNFTLKIRSTKLEDSAMYFCASSPYTGELFFGEGSRLTVL.

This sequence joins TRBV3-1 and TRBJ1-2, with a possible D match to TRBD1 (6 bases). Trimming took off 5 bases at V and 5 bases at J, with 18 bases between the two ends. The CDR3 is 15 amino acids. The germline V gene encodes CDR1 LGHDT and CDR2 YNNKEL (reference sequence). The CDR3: CASSYTGQSWYGYTF. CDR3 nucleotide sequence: TGTGCCAGCAGCTATACAGGGCAATCCTGGTATGGCTACACCTTC.

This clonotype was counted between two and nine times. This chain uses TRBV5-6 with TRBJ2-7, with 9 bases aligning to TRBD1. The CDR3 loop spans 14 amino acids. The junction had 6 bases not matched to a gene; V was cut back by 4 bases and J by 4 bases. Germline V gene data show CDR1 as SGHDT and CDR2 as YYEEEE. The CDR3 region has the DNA TGTGCCAGCAGCGACGGACAGGGGACGTACGAGCAGTACTTC. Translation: CASSDGQGTYEQYF.

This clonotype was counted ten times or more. The CDR3 region has the DNA TGTGCCAGCTCAACCGGGACTAGCGGGAACAATGAGCAGTTCTTC. This translates into CASSTGTSGNNEQFF. This chain links TRBV27 with TRBJ2-1; TRBD2 matches at 13 bases. Trimming cost V 8 bases and J 5 bases; bases outside gene matches: 6. There are 15 residues in the CDR3. Germline V lookup: CDR1 MNHEY, CDR2 SMNVEV (reference sequence).

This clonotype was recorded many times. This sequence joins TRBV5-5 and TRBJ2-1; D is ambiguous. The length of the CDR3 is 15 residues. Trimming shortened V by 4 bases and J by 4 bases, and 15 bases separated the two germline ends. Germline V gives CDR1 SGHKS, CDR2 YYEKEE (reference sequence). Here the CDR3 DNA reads TGTGCCAGCAGCCCAGAGGTTGGCGGTTACAATGAGCAGTTCTTC. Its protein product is CASSPEVGGYNEQFF. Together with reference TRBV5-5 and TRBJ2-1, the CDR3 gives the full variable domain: DAGVTQSPTHLIKTRGQQVTLRCSPISGHKSVSWYQQVLGQGPQFIFQYYEKEERGRGNFPDRFSARQFPNYSSELNVNALLLGDSALYLCASSPEVGGYNEQFFGPGTRLTVL.

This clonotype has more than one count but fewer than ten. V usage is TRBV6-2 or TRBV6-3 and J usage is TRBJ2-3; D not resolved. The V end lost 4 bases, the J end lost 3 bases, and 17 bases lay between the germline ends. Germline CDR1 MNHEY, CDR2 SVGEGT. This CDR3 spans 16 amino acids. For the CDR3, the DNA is TGTGCCAGCAGTTCTTCCCGGAGCTGGAGTACAGATACGCAGTATTTT. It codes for CASSSSRSWSTDTQYF.

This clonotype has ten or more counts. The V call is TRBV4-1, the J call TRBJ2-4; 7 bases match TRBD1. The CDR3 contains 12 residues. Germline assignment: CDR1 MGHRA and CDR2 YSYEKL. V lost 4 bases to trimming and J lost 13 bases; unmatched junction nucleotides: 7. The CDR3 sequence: CASSLGPGQQYF. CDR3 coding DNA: TGCGCCAGCAGCCTTGGACCGGGACAGCAGTACTTC.